This record concerns one T cell receptor beta chain sequence. MiXCR, run by TCRdb on the RACE reads, gives a single entry per CDR3 protein. The sample holds about 340,000 distinct CDR3 sequences, 6% to 8.5% seen once. The sample comes from a study of human T cells and chemical hapten exposure. About the study: Readings were taken at 6 days from patch tests that had applied 0.01% DPC to the upper back.

Time point reported: patch test 1, 2 weeks after DPC sensitization. The treatment here: therapeutic diphenylcyclopropenone sensitization with weekly scalp DPC. This TCR came from a woman aged 18-29 years with alopecia areata. Some clones in this sample may be carry-over from other donors' samples. The specimen comprised whole blood, sampled in connection with sensitization to the hapten diphenylcyclopropenone (DPC).

The CDR3 is CASGVGNTEAFF. CDR3 coding DNA: TGTGCCAGCGGGGTAGGGAACACTGAAGCTTTCTTT. The chain recombines TRBV7-9 with TRBJ1-1; D gene uncertain. CDR1 is SEHNR, CDR2 FQNEAQ, per germline (reference sequence). V gave up 8 bases and J gave up 1 base, with 8 bases separating them. The CDR3 is 12 amino acids. Combining the CDR3 with reference TRBV7-9 and TRBJ1-1 gives the whole variable domain DTGVSQNPRHKITKRGQNVTFRCDPISEHNRLYWYRQTLGQGPEFLTYFQNEAQLEKSRLLSDRFSAERPKGSFSTLEIQRTEQGDSAMYLCASGVGNTEAFFGQGTRLTVV.